The T cell receptor (beta chain) under discussion was sequenced for a study of response to subunit inactivated influenza vaccine. TCRdb re-derived calls from the RT-PCR reads in MiXCR, one entry per CDR3 protein. The data contain more than 500,000 distinct CDR3 sequences, around 11% of them singletons. The J segment lost 3 bases and the V segment lost 6 bases, leaving 7 bases of the junction unmatched. The CDR3 consists of 15 residues. In germline, CDR1 is WNHNN, CDR2 SYGVQD (reference sequence). General study results and limits: The study's authors posited that every seasonal influenza vaccination enlists few new T cells.

This clonotype was recorded at least ten times. The antigen is undetermined. The data were also submitted as part of a second study, on T cells expressing NK-cell markers. That work adds: The authors generated TCR beta cDNA through 5'RACE template switching with UMIs. Just one sequenced donor of eight was HCMV-seronegative, while seven were seropositive. Sorting in several experiments was restricted by an anti-gamma-delta TCR antibody to alpha-beta TCR T cells.

The chain is built from TRBV10-1 and TRBJ2-1; 8 bases match TRBD2. The source of this sequence is a man in his fifties who received an inactivated influenza vaccine. The material was PBMCs from blood, obtained on the day of vaccination. For the CDR3, the DNA is TGCGCCAGCAGACCCTCTAGCGGGTGCTACAATGAGCAGTTCTTC. Protein product: CASRPSSGCYNEQFF.